This T cell receptor beta chain was retrieved from a study of blood T cell repertoires in COVID-19. In the authors' workflow: Amplification of reference gene primers provided the estimated nucleated cell counts. TCRdb keeps only in-frame clones here, not all; method: immunoSEQ multiplex PCR. For V, J and clone size, that table is used; D and trimming come from the DNA. The repertoire holds about 190,000 clones, roughly 88% seen once, with less than 7.5% in the top ten. Germline CDR1 and CDR2: SGDLS and YYNGEE. This CDR3 comprises 17 residues. Trimming took 0 bases from V and 6 from J; bases not matched to a gene: 13.

The sequenced sample was peripheral blood. V gene TRBV9 combines with J gene TRBJ1-2; TRBD1 aligns across 8 bases. This receptor was identified in a middle-aged woman who had recovered from COVID-19. CDR3 DNA: TGTGCCAGCAGCGTAGATGTCAGGGGGCTGAGAGAGAATGGCTACACCTTC. Translated, it gives CASSVDVRGLRENGYTF.